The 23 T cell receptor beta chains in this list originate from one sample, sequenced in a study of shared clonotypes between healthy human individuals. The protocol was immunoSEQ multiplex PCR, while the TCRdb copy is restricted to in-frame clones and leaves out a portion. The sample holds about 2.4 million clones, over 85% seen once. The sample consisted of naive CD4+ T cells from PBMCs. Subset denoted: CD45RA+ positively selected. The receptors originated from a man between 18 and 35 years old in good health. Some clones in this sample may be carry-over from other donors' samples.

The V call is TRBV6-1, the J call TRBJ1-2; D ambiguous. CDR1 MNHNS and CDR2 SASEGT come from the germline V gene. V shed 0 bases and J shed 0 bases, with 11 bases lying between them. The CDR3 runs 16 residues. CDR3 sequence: CASSEAGNGANYGYTF. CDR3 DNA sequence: TGTGCCAGCAGTGAAGCAGGAAACGGCGCTAACTATGGCTACACCTTC.

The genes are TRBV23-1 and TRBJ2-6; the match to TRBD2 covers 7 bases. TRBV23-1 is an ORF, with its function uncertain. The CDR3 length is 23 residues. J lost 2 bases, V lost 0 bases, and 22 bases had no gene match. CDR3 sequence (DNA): TGCGCCAGCAGTCAATCGCCCCCGGGAAACGGACTAGTTAATCAGGCTGGGGCCAACGTCCTGACTTTC. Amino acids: CASSQSPPGNGLVNQAGANVLTF.

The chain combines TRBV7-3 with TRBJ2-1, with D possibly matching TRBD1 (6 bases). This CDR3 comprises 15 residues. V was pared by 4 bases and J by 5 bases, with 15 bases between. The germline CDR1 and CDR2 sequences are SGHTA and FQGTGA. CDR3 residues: CASSSARDNHNEQFF. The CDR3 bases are TGTGCCAGCAGCTCAGCCCGGGACAACCACAATGAGCAGTTCTTC.

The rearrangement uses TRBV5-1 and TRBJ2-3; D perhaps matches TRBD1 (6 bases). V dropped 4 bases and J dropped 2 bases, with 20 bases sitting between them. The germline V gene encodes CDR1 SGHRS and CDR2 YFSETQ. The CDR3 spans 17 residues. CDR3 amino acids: CASSQSNITGSTDTQYF. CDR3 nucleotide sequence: TGCGCCAGCAGCCAATCTAATATAACAGGGTCCACAGATACGCAGTATTTT.

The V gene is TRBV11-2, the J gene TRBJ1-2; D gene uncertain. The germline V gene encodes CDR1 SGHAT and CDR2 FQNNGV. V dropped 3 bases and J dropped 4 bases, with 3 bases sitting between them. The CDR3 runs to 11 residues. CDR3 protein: CASSFGYGYTF. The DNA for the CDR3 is TGTGCCAGCAGCTTTGGCTATGGCTACACCTTC.

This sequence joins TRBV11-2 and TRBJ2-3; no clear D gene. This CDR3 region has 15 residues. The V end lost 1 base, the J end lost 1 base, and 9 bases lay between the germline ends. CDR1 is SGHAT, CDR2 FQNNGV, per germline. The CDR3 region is CASSLVYRGTDTQYF. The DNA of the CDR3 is TGTGCCAGCAGCTTAGTCTACCGGGGCACAGATACGCAGTATTTT.

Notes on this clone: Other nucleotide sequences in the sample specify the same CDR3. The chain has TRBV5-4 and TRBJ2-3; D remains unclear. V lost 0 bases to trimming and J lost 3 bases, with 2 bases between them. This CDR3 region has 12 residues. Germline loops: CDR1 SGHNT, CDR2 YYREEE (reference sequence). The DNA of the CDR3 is TGTGCCAGCAGCTTGGAAACAGATACGCAGTATTTT. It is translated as CASSLETDTQYF. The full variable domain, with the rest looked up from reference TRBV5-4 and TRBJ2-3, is ETGVTQSPTHLIKTRGQQVTLRCSSQSGHNTVSWYQQALGQGPQFIFQYYREEENGRGNFPPRFSGLQFPNYSSELNVNALELDDSALYLCASSLETDTQYFGPGTRLTVL.

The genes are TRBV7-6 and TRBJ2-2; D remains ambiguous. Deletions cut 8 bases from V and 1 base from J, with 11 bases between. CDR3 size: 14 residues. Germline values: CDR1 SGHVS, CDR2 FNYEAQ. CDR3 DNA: TGTGCCAGCGGCAGACCGAGGAACACCGGGGAGCTGTTTTTT. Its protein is CASGRPRNTGELFF.

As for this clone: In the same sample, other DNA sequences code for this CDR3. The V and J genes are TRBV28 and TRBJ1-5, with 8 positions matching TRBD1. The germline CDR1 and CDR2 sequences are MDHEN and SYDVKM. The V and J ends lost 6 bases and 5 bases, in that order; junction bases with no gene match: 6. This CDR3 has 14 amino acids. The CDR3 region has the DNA TGTGCCAGCAGCCCTGGACAGGGCGATCAGCCCCAGCATTTT. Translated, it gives CASSPGQGDQPQHF.

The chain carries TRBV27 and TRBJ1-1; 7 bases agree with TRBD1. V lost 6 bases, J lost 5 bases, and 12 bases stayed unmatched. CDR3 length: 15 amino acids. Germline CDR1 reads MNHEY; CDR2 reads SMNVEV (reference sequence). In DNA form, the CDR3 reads TGTGCCAGCAGCCCGACAGGGTTGATTAGTACTGAAGCTTTCTTT. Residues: CASSPTGLISTEAFF.

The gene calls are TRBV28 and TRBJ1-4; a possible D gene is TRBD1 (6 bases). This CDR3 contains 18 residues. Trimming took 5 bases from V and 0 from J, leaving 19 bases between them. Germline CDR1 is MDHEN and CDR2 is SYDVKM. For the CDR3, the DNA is TGTGCCAGCAGTCCGTTCAGGGTGAGGGGGGCAACTAATGAAAAACTGTTTTTT. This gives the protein CASSPFRVRGATNEKLFF.

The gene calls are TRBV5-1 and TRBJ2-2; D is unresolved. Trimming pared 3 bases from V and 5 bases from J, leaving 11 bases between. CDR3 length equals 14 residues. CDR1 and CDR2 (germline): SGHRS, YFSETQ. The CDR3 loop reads CASSWGFGTGELFF. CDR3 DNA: TGCGCCAGCAGCTGGGGATTTGGGACCGGGGAGCTGTTTTTT.

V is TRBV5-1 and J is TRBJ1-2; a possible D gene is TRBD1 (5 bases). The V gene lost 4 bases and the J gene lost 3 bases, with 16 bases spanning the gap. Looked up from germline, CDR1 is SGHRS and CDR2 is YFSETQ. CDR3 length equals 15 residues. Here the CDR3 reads CASSPLTGADYGYTF. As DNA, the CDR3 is TGCGCCAGCAGCCCTCTCACCGGGGCAGACTATGGCTACACCTTC.

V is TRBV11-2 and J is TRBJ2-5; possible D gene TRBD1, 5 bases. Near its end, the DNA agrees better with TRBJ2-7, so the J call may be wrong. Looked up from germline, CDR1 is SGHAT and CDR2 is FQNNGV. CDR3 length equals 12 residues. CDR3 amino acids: CASSGRAYEQYF. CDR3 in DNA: TGTGCCAGCAGCGGCAGGGCCTACGAGCAGTACTTC.

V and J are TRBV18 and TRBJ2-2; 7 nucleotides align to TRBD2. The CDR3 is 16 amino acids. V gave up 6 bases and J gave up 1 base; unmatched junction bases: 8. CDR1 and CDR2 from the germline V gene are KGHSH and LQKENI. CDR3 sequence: CASSPTLAVNTGELFF. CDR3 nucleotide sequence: TGTGCCAGCTCGCCAACCCTAGCGGTGAACACCGGGGAGCTGTTTTTT. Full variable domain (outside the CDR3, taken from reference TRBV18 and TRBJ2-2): NAGVMQNPRHLVRRRGQEARLRCSPMKGHSHVYWYRQLPEEGLKFMVYLQKENIIDESGMPKERFSAEFPKEGPSILRIQQVVRGDSAAYFCASSPTLAVNTGELFFGEGSRLTVL.

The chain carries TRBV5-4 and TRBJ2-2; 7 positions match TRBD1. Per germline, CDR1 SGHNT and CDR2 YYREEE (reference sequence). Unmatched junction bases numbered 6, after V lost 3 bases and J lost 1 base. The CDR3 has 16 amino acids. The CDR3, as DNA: TGTGCCAGCAGCTCGCGGACAGGCATGAACACCGGGGAGCTGTTTTTT. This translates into CASSSRTGMNTGELFF.

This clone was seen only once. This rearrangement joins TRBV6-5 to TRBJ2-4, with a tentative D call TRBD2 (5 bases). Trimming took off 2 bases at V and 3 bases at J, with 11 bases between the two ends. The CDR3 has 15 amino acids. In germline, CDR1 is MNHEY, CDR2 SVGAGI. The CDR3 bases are TGTGCCAGCAGTTACCCTCGGGAAGGCAAAAACATTCAGTACTTC. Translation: CASSYPREGKNIQYF.

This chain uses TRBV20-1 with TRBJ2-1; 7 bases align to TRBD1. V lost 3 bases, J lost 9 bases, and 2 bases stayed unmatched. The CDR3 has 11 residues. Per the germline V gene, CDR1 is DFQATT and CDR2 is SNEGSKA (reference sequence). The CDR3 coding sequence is TGCAGTGCTAGTACAGGGGCTGAGCAGTTCTTC. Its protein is CSASTGAEQFF.

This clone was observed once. The CDR3 DNA reads TGTGCCAGCAGCTTAACCGCCTCGGGGGTCCAAGAGACCCAGTACTTC. Amino acids: CASSLTASGVQETQYF. J is TRBJ2-5 and V is TRBV11-1; weak D call: TRBD2 (6 bases). CDR3 size: 16 residues. The V gene lost 2 bases and the J gene lost 1 base, with 14 bases spanning the gap. Looked up from germline, CDR1 is SGHAT and CDR2 is FQDESV (reference sequence).

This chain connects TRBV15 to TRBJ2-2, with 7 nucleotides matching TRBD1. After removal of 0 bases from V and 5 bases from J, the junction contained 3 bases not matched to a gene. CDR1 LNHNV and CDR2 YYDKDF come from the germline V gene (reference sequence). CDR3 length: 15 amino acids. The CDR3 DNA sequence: TGTGCCACCAGCAGAGATGAGGGGGCGACCGGGGAGCTGTTTTTT. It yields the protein CATSRDEGATGELFF.

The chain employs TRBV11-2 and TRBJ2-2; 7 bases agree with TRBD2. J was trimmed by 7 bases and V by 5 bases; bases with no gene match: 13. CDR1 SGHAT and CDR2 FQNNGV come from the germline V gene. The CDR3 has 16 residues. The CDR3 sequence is CASSPTVVRGFGELFF. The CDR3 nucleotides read TGTGCCAGCAGCCCGACGGTGGTGCGGGGGTTCGGGGAGCTGTTTTTT. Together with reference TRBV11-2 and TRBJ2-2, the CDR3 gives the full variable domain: EAGVAQSPRYKIIEKRQSVAFWCNPISGHATLYWYQQILGQGPKLLIQFQNNGVVDDSQLPKDRFSAERLKGVDSTLKIQPAKLEDSAVYLCASSPTVVRGFGELFFGEGSRLTVL.

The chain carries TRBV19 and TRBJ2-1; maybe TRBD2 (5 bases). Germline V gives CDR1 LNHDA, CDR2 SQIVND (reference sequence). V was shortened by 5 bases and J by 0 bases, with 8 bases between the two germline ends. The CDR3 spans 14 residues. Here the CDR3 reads CASSPGLSYNEQFF. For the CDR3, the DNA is TGTGCCAGTAGTCCAGGACTCTCCTACAATGAGCAGTTCTTC.

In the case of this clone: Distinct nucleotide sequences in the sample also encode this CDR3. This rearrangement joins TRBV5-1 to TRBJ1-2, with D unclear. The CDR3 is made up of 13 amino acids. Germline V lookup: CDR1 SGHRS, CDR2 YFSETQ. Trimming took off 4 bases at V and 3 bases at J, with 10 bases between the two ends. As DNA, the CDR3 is TGCGCCAGCAGCCCGGTCTCCGACTATGGCTACACCTTC. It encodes CASSPVSDYGYTF.